Sequencing of this TCR beta chain was carried out in a study of T cell responses to AZD1222 COVID-19 vaccine. Study at large: The study pooled second doses at about 4 or about 12 weeks. Broader study findings: The study reported that nearly half of spike-specific TCRs target unmutated variant regions. Breadth and depth of Spike-specific TCRs rose after two AZD1222 doses.

Of note for this clone: Its specificity is not known.

V gave up 6 bases and J gave up 3 bases, with 16 bases separating them. This CDR3 is 15 amino acids long. Germline V gene lookup returns CDR1 SGHTS and CDR2 YDEGEE. Clones were read by immunoSEQ multiplex PCR, and TCRdb kept only the in-frame ones, dropping some. The table includes tens of thousands of clones, around 89% detected once. The chain combines TRBV5-8 with TRBJ2-1; D assignment may be TRBD1 or TRBD2 (5 bases each). Source: peripheral blood, taken on day 0 of AZD1222 vaccination. The TCR originated in an adult in good health. CDR3 loop: CASTEGRDVYNEQFF. Written as DNA, the CDR3 is TGTGCCAGCACCGAGGGCAGGGACGTCTACAATGAGCAGTTCTTC. Combining the CDR3 with reference TRBV5-8 and TRBJ2-1 gives the whole variable domain EAGVTQSPTHLIKTRGQQATLRCSPISGHTSVYWYQQALGLGLQFLLWYDEGEERNRGNFPPRFSGRQFPNYSSELNVNALELEDSALYLCASTEGRDVYNEQFFGPGTRLTVL.